One TCR beta chain is described in this entry. This clonotype was detected only a few times. Its binding antigen is unknown. No qualities accompany the bases; no much larger clone lies one base away. The data stem from a study of response to subunit inactivated influenza vaccine (dated by TCRdb to the late 2010s). Describing the broader study: To follow how T cells responded to a trivalent subunit inactivated influenza vaccine, the researchers relied on deep quantitative profiling of the T cell receptor repertoire. The full study reports these points: The authors proposed that each seasonal influenza vaccination may bring in only a limited number of new T cells.

To prepare the library, RT-PCR was applied. Sequencing instrument: Illumina HiSeq 2500. Clones were called with MiXCR by TCRdb after fastp trimmed the public reads at Q25, and only in-frame beta chains were retained. Records with the same CDR3 protein are collapsed into one entry carrying the most frequent genes and DNA. This sample is represented by 700,000 to 900,000 distinct CDR3 sequences; around 20% of them were singletons. Together, the top ten hold around 9.6% of the sample. This clonotype was obtained from a man aged 50 or older who received an inactivated influenza vaccine. Donor details come from another sample of the same person, matched by shared clones. Sequenced here: PBMCs from blood, sampled roughly 5 days after vaccination.

The CDR3: CSASNNEQFF. The nucleotide sequence is TGCAGTGCTTCGAACAATGAGCAGTTCTTC. The V and J genes are TRBV20-1 and TRBJ2-1; no D gene can be assigned with confidence. The V and J ends are trimmed by 5 bases and 5 bases, leaving 4 bases between them. From the germline V gene (reference sequence), CDR1 is DFQATT and CDR2 is SNEGSKA. The CDR3 runs 10 amino acids, cysteine and phenylalanine included. Solely the CDR3 DNA is kept, with 30 bases framed from the first base.